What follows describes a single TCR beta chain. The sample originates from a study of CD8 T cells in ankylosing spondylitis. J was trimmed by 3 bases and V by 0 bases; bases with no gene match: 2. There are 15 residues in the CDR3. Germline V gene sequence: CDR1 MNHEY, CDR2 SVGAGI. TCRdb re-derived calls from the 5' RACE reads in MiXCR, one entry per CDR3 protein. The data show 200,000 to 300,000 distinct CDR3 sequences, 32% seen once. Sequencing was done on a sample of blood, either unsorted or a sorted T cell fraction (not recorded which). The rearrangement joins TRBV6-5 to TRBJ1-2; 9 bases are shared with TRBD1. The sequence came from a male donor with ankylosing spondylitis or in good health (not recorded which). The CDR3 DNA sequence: TGTGCCAGCAGTTACTCCGGGGACAGGGACTATGGCTACACCTTC. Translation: CASSYSGDRDYGYTF.